Listed below are T cell receptor beta chains from one sample, sequenced in a study of blood T cell repertoires in COVID-19. The data were produced by immunoSEQ multiplex PCR, yet TCRdb's version contains in-frame clones alone and is incomplete. Of roughly 43,000 clones detected, about four fifths appear once; the ten largest clones hold about 4%. The sample comprised peripheral blood. These receptor sequences come from a woman in her sixties or seventies with acute or convalescent COVID-19. The CDR3 runs from the conserved cysteine through the conserved F or W. The D gene is left open where the match is weak. Not every row has a clone size; where given, it reads once, few, many or a size class.

abundance	v_gene	d_gene	j_gene	CDR3aa	CDR3nt
few	TRBV7-3	TRBD1	TRBJ1-6	CASSGQGNSPLHF	TGTGCCAGCTCCGGACAGGGGAATTCACCCCTCCACTTT
.	TRBV28	TRBD1	TRBJ1-4	CATRRGREKLFF	TGTGCCACCAGAAGGGGGCGTGAAAAACTGTTTTTT
.	TRBV11-3	.	TRBJ1-5	CASSPTAGVNQPQHF	TGTGCCAGCAGCCCAACGGCAGGCGTTAATCAGCCCCAGCATTTT
.	TRBV5-1	TRBD1	TRBJ2-1	CASSPARTGYDNEQFF	TGCGCCAGCAGCCCAGCAAGGACAGGGTACGACAATGAGCAGTTCTTC
.	TRBV19	TRBD2	TRBJ2-1	CASIKGTGLADEQFF	TGTGCCAGTATAAAGGGAACAGGACTAGCCGATGAGCAGTTCTTC
.	TRBV11-2	.	TRBJ2-2	CASSDRSTGELFF	TGTGCCAGCAGCGATAGAAGCACCGGGGAGCTGTTTTTT
.	TRBV18	TRBD1	TRBJ1-1	CASSSTGVNTEAFF	TGTGCCAGCTCATCGACAGGGGTAAACACTGAAGCTTTCTTT
.	TRBV7-9	TRBD1	TRBJ2-7	CASSPRQGYEQYF	TGTGCCAGCAGCCCCAGACAGGGCTACGAGCAGTACTTC
.	TRBV19	TRBD2	TRBJ2-3	CASSILAGAFLDTQYF	TGTGCCAGTAGTATTTTAGCGGGAGCGTTCTTAGATACGCAGTATTTT
.	TRBV29-1	.	TRBJ1-5	CSVAAGSGNQPQHF	TGCAGCGTTGCCGCAGGGTCAGGCAATCAGCCCCAGCATTTT